The clone carrying this TCR beta chain was detected only a few times. Its matching antigen is unknown. This specimen comes from a study of blood T cells in healthy people across ages. At least 6.5 million PBMCs were isolated per sample. Study-level findings and limits: More naive CD4+ cells and higher diversity were found in long-lived than in aged donors.

Per germline, CDR1 MNHEY and CDR2 SVGAGI. The ends lost 2 bases at V and 3 bases at J; junction bases unmatched: 7. The CDR3 has 15 amino acids. The use of a sample-barcoded 5' primer and a J-beta primer mix characterized a second PCR of about 6 to 11 cycles. One entry per CDR3 protein, called by TCRdb with MiXCR from the 5' RACE reads. Here the sample spans around 820,000 distinct CDR3 sequences, around 25% being singletons. This same sample was also taken into another study, of T cells of mothers and their children.

This sequence was found in a boy younger than 18 in good health. The sample consisted of blood. The chain carries TRBV6-5 and TRBJ2-7, with 7 bases identical to TRBD1. The DNA of the CDR3 is TGTGCCAGCAGTTACGTCCAGGGGGAAAACTACGAGCAGTACTTC. Translated, it gives CASSYVQGENYEQYF.